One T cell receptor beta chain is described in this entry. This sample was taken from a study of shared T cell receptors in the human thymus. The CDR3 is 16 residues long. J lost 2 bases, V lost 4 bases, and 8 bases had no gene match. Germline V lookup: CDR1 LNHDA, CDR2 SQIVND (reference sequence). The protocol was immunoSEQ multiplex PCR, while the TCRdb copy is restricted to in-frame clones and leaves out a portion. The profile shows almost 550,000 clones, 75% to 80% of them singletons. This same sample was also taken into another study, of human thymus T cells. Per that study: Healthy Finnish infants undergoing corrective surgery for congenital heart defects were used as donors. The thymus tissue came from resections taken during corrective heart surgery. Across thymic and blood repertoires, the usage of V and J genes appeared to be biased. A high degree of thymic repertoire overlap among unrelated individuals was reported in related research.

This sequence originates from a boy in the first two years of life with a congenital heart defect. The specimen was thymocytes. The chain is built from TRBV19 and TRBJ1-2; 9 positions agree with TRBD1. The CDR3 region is CASSTLRTGANYGYTF. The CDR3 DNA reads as TGTGCCAGTAGTACCCTCCGGACAGGGGCGAACTATGGCTACACCTTC.